This T cell receptor (beta chain) was observed in a study of cytomegalovirus exposure and HLA in healthy donors. Background on the study: A later analysis reported the approximately 120 validation repertoires used the same platform as the 666 first-cohort repertoires.

TCRdb keeps only in-frame clones here, not all; method: immunoSEQ multiplex PCR. The repertoire has over 250,000 clones, 80% to 90% of them found once; the top ten carry more than 0.8%. Comments on this clone: The antigen remains undetermined.

Notes on the study in general: According to the study, roughly 180 TCR beta chains were cytomegalovirus-associated. Many donors carried some public TCRs, although rarity characterized most TCR sequences. Reports showed the classifier diagnosing cytomegalovirus status with high specificity and sensitivity.

CDR1 is SGHVS and CDR2 is FQNEAQ in the germline V gene. CDR3 length equals 14 residues. Deletions cut 1 base from V and 2 bases from J, with 9 bases between. This rearrangement joins TRBV7-8 to TRBJ2-7; D may be TRBD2 (6 bases). The sequenced sample consisted of PBMCs. This receptor was obtained from a woman between 18 and 29 years old in good health and CMV-seronegative. For the CDR3, the DNA is TGTGCCAGCAGCTTAGGAGGAGGGACCTACGAGCAGTACTTC. Amino acid sequence: CASSLGGGTYEQYF.